These T cell receptor beta chains were read from a single sample in a study of cytomegalovirus exposure and HLA in healthy donors. Produced via immunoSEQ multiplex PCR; TCRdb's table is partial and in-frame only. The profile shows hundreds of thousands of clones, 86% of them singletons. The specimen sequenced was PBMCs. All receptors come from a woman aged 18-29 years in good health and CMV-seronegative. The CDR3 runs from the conserved cysteine through the conserved F or W. Each record gives: V gene, D gene, J gene, CDR3 protein, CDR3 DNA. The D gene is left open where the match is weak.

v_call: TRBV18; d_call: -; j_call: TRBJ2-2; cdr3_aa: CASSPSGKANTGELFF; cdr3_nt: TGTGCCAGCTCACCATCAGGGAAGGCTAACACCGGGGAGCTGTTTTTT
v_call: TRBV19; d_call: -; j_call: TRBJ1-4; cdr3_aa: CASSPNLDTDEKLFF; cdr3_nt: TGTGCCAGTAGTCCAAACCTGGACACAGATGAAAAACTGTTTTTT
v_call: TRBV27; d_call: -; j_call: TRBJ1-1; cdr3_aa: CASSWAGDTEAFF; cdr3_nt: TGTGCCAGCAGTTGGGCAGGGGACACTGAAGCTTTCTTT
v_call: TRBV5-1; d_call: TRBD1; j_call: TRBJ2-7; cdr3_aa: CASTSAGGLYEQYF; cdr3_nt: TGCGCCAGCACCTCTGCAGGGGGTCTCTACGAGCAGTACTTC
v_call: TRBV6-5; d_call: TRBD1; j_call: TRBJ1-1; cdr3_aa: CASSYEGRGYTEAFF; cdr3_nt: TGTGCCAGCAGTTACGAGGGCAGGGGGTACACTGAAGCTTTCTTT
v_call: TRBV4-2; d_call: TRBD1; j_call: TRBJ1-1; cdr3_aa: CASSHRQGGNTEAFF; cdr3_nt: TGTGCCAGCAGCCACCGACAGGGAGGGAACACTGAAGCTTTCTTT
v_call: TRBV5-1; d_call: TRBD1; j_call: TRBJ2-5; cdr3_aa: CASSVTTGFTGETQYF; cdr3_nt: TGCGCCAGCAGCGTCACGACAGGGTTTACGGGAGAGACCCAGTACTTC
v_call: TRBV7-3; d_call: TRBD2; j_call: TRBJ2-1; cdr3_aa: CASSRLAGGDHNEQFF; cdr3_nt: TGTGCCAGCAGCCGACTAGCGGGAGGGGATCACAATGAGCAGTTCTTC
v_call: TRBV5-1; d_call: -; j_call: TRBJ1-5; cdr3_aa: CASSLSLGNQPQHF; cdr3_nt: TGCGCCAGCAGCTTGAGCCTGGGCAATCAGCCCCAGCATTTT
v_call: TRBV5-1; d_call: -; j_call: TRBJ1-4; cdr3_aa: CASSLAYREKLFF; cdr3_nt: TGCGCCAGCAGCTTGGCCTATCGGGAAAAACTGTTTTTT